Listed below are T cell receptor beta chains from one sample, sequenced in a study of blood T cell repertoires in COVID-19. The assay was immunoSEQ multiplex PCR, and TCRdb's table has in-frame clones only and misses some. The profile shows 95,000 to 150,000 clones, around 81% of them singletons. The source material was peripheral blood. The receptors shown here come from a man aged 25 to 45 with COVID-19, enrolled during active disease. CDR3s include the opening cysteine and the closing phenylalanine or tryptophan. The D gene is left open where the match is weak. Clone size, where shown, is once, few, many, or a class for clones that have expanded.

j_call d_call cdr3_length clone_size v_call cdr3_nt cdr3_aa
TRBJ1-1 TRBD1 15 . TRBV5-4 TGTGCCAGCAGCTGGGGACAGGGGGAAATCGCAGAAGCTTTCTTT CASSWGQGEIAEAFF
TRBJ1-1 . 13 . TRBV5-1 TGCGCCAGCAGCTTAGCCTTGAACACTGAAGCTTTCTTT CASSLALNTEAFF
TRBJ1-1 . 13 . TRBV5-4 TGTGCCAGCAGCTTGGAGGGGTACGCTGAAGCTTTCTTT CASSLEGYAEAFF
TRBJ1-2 . 15 . TRBV7-2 TGTGCCAGCAGCTTAGTGCTCGGGGGGCCGTATGGCTACACCTTC CASSLVLGGPYGYTF
TRBJ1-2 . 14 . TRBV29-1 TGCAGCGTACAACTTCAGGGGATGCTGGGTGGCTACACCTTC CSVQLQGMLGGYTF
TRBJ2-1 . 16 . TRBV3-1/TRBV3-2 TGTGCCAGCAGCCAAGATCCCCGGACAGCCTACAATGAGCAGTTCTTC CASSQDPRTAYNEQFF
TRBJ2-7 . 14 . TRBV3-1/TRBV3-2 TGTGCCAGCAGCCAAGTCAGCGGCCCCTACGAGCAGTACTTC CASSQVSGPYEQYF
TRBJ1-1 TRBD1 15 . TRBV18 TGTGCCAGCTCACCAAGGACAGGGGGCGACGCTGAAGCTTTCTTT CASSPRTGGDAEAFF
TRBJ1-2 . 11 . TRBV28 TGTGCCAGCAGTACACGGGGTGGCTACACCTTC CASSTRGGYTF
TRBJ1-2 TRBD1 15 . TRBV4-2 TGTGCCAGCAGCCAGGACAGGGGATTAGGCTCTGGCTACACCTTC CASSQDRGLGSGYTF
TRBJ1-5 . 16 . TRBV6-6 TGTGCCAGCAGTTACTCAGGGGCCCTGGGCAATCAGCCCCAGCATTTT CASSYSGALGNQPQHF
TRBJ2-2 . 16 . TRBV7-9 TGTGCCAGCAGCCCGTTAGAGAAATCGAACACCGGGGAGCTGTTTTTT CASSPLEKSNTGELFF
TRBJ1-6 TRBD1 14 few TRBV9 TGTGCCAGCAGTCAACAGGGGGCGAGCTCACCCCTCCACTTT CASSQQGASSPLHF
TRBJ2-7 TRBD2 14 . TRBV29-1 TGCAGCGTTGAAGGGACTAGCGACTCCTACGAGCAGTACTTC CSVEGTSDSYEQYF
TRBJ2-1 . 14 few TRBV5-1 TGCGCCAGCAGCTTGACCCAGGGTGCAGATGAGCAGTTCTTC CASSLTQGADEQFF
TRBJ2-1 . 12 . TRBV6-6 TGTGCCAGCAGTCCCATCACGGGACTGCAGTTCTTC CASSPITGLQFF
TRBJ1-2 TRBD1 18 . TRBV10-3 TGTGCCATCAGTGAGTCCCGACAGGGGGTACGAAAAAGCTATGGCTACACCTTC CAISESRQGVRKSYGYTF
TRBJ1-2 . 11 . TRBV29-1 TGCAGCGTTTATAGGGGAAATGGCTACACCTTC CSVYRGNGYTF
TRBJ2-3 TRBD2 16 once TRBV10-3 TGTGCCATCAGTGAGGGGGGCGGGAGGAGCCCAGATACGCAGTATTTT CAISEGGGRSPDTQYF
TRBJ2-5 TRBD1 15 . TRBV5-6 TGTGCCAGCAGCTTGGGAAACAGGGGGCACGAGACCCAGTACTTC CASSLGNRGHETQYF
TRBJ2-7 TRBD1 13 few TRBV30 TGTGCCTGGAGTTCGGGACAGGGGTACGAGCAGTACTTC CAWSSGQGYEQYF
TRBJ1-5 . 17 . TRBV27 TGTGCCAGCAGTCCTCGGACAGAGGGGTATAGCAATCAGCCCCAGCATTTT CASSPRTEGYSNQPQHF
TRBJ2-7 TRBD1 15 . TRBV19 TGTGCCAGTAGTTTTCAGGGGACAGGGGCCTACGAGCAGTACTTC CASSFQGTGAYEQYF
TRBJ1-3 . 14 . TRBV28 TGTGCCAGTACCCCGACTATCTCTGGAAACACCATATATTTT CASTPTISGNTIYF
TRBJ2-7 . 15 many TRBV7-9 TGTGCCAGCAGCTTAAGCGCGGCAGGGGAAGGCGAGCAGTACTTC CASSLSAAGEGEQYF
TRBJ2-5 . 17 . TRBV7-2 TGTGCCAGCAGCTTAGACGTAGGGCTAGCCGGCGGGGAGACCCAGTACTTC CASSLDVGLAGGETQYF
TRBJ2-7 . 14 . TRBV5-7 TGTGCCAGCAGCTTGATAAGGGGTTCCTACGAGCAGTACTTC CASSLIRGSYEQYF
TRBJ1-5 TRBD1 16 . TRBV6-1 TGTGCCAGCAGTGGGACAGGGGCTGGGATCAATCAGCCCCAGCATTTT CASSGTGAGINQPQHF
TRBJ2-5 TRBD2 18 . TRBV3-1/TRBV3-2 TGTGCCAGCAGCCCCCTCTCCTCTAGCGGGGGGGCGGGAGAGACCCAGTACTTC CASSPLSSSGGAGETQYF
TRBJ2-5 . 16 . TRBV19 TGTGCCAGTAGTATAGGAATAGGTGGGGAGAAAGAGACCCAGTACTTC CASSIGIGGEKETQYF
TRBJ2-3 . 14 . TRBV4-2 TGTGCCAGCAGCCAGGTCATGACTAGAAGTACGCAGTATTTT CASSQVMTRSTQYF
TRBJ1-4 TRBD1 15 many TRBV15 TGTGCCACCAGCGGTAAAACAGGGGGGAATGAAAAACTGTTTTTT CATSGKTGGNEKLFF
TRBJ2-1 . 14 . TRBV7-2 TGTGCCTCCAGACCCGCAGGCCTACCCAATGAGCAGTTCTTC CASRPAGLPNEQFF
TRBJ2-3 TRBD2 16 . TRBV2 TGTGCCAGCAGATACGGTAGCGGGAGAGGACCAGATACGCAGTATTTT CASRYGSGRGPDTQYF
TRBJ2-2 . 14 . TRBV5-1 TGCGCCAGCAGCTTAGGAGGGAACACCGGGGAGCTGTTTTTT CASSLGGNTGELFF
TRBJ1-1 . 13 . TRBV28 TGTGCCAGCAGTCCCCCTAAAAACACTGAAGCTTTCTTT CASSPPKNTEAFF
TRBJ2-1 TRBD2 15 once TRBV6-2/TRBV6-3 TGTGCCAGCAGTTCCCAGCGGGGGGGCTTTTTTGAGCAGTTCTTC CASSSQRGGFFEQFF
TRBJ2-1 TRBD2 19 once TRBV19 TGTGCCAGTAGTATAGATCCAACGGGGGGACTTAGCTCCTACAATGAGCAGTTCTTC CASSIDPTGGLSSYNEQFF
TRBJ2-5 TRBD2 17 . TRBV3-1/TRBV3-2 TGTGCCAGCAGCCAATACGGAACTAGCGGGACCCAAGAGACCCAGTACTTC CASSQYGTSGTQETQYF
TRBJ1-3 TRBD1 16 few TRBV11-3 TGTGCCAGCAGCTTAGATTCCGGGACAGCTGGAAACACCATATATTTT CASSLDSGTAGNTIYF
TRBJ2-3 . 14 once TRBV19 TGTGCCAGTAGTATAGGGGCAGGCGCAGATACGCAGTATTTT CASSIGAGADTQYF
TRBJ2-5 TRBD2 18 . TRBV10-3 TGTGCCATCAGTGAGTCGAAGGGTGTAGCGGGGGGTCAAGAGACCCAGTACTTC CAISESKGVAGGQETQYF
TRBJ2-7 TRBD1 15 few TRBV19 TGTGCCAGTAGCCTCGCTGGGACAGGGACCTACGAGCAGTACTTC CASSLAGTGTYEQYF
TRBJ1-1 . 15 . TRBV28 TGTGCCAGCAGTTTAGCGGGCTCCTGGAACACTGAAGCTTTCTTT CASSLAGSWNTEAFF